These T cell receptor beta chains were read from a single sample in a study of shared T cell receptors in the human thymus. TCRdb's copy holds only in-frame clones and misses some; the assay was immunoSEQ multiplex PCR. The sample yields hundreds of thousands of clones, over 75% seen once. This sample was shared with a second study, whose subject was human thymus T cells.

Sequenced input: thymocytes. These TCRs come from a boy under two years old with a congenital heart defect. Both conserved end residues are part of each CDR3. Each record gives: V gene, CDR3 length, J gene, clone size, D gene, CDR3 protein, CDR3 DNA. A D gene is named only where the DNA matches it firmly. Clone size is shown for a subset of rows, as once, few, many or a class of expanded clone.

TRBV27	15	TRBJ2-7	few	TRBD2	CASSLLAGGPYEQYF	TGTGCCAGCAGTTTATTGGCGGGAGGGCCCTACGAGCAGTACTTC
TRBV27	16	TRBJ2-2	-	TRBD2	CASSLILAGAGGELFF	TGTGCCAGCAGTTTAATACTAGCGGGAGCAGGGGGGGAGCTGTTTTTT
TRBV27	15	TRBJ1-4	-	-	CASSLFGQGQEKLFF	TGTGCCAGCAGTTTATTTGGGCAGGGACAAGAAAAACTGTTTTTT
TRBV28	17	TRBJ1-1	-	-	CASSLRQRGTILGEAFF	TGTGCCAGCAGTTTACGCCAGCGGGGTACTATACTCGGTGAAGCTTTCTTT
TRBV15	17	TRBJ2-2	-	TRBD1	CATSRALPRDRDGELFF	TGTGCCACCAGCAGAGCACTTCCCCGGGACAGGGACGGGGAGCTGTTTTTT
TRBV11-3	13	TRBJ2-7	-	-	CASSLDAGWEQYF	TGTGCCAGCAGCTTAGATGCGGGTTGGGAGCAGTACTTC
TRBV23-1	14	TRBJ1-1	once	-	CALEQTGMNTEAFF	TGCGCCCTCGAGCAGACGGGAATGAACACTGAAGCTTTCTTT
TRBV13	16	TRBJ2-7	-	-	CASSVDKGVGPHEQYF	TGTGCCAGCAGCGTCGATAAAGGGGTCGGTCCCCACGAGCAGTACTTC
TRBV18	14	TRBJ1-1	-	TRBD1	CASSGTGLDTEAFF	TGTGCCAGCTCGGGGACAGGGTTGGACACTGAAGCTTTCTTT
TRBV7-9	16	TRBJ2-7	-	TRBD2	CASSSMVSGSSHEQYF	TGTGCCAGCAGCTCCATGGTCAGCGGGAGTTCCCACGAGCAGTACTTC
TRBV6-4	16	TRBJ2-3	-	TRBD2	CASAPGGGGNTDTQYF	TGTGCCAGCGCCCCCGGGGGGGGAGGGAACACAGATACGCAGTATTTT
TRBV27	14	TRBJ2-1	-	TRBD2	CASRAREGSNEQFF	TGTGCCAGCAGGGCGCGGGAGGGTTCCAATGAGCAGTTCTTC
TRBV4-1	14	TRBJ2-1	-	TRBD2	CASSRTSGNNEQFF	TGCGCCAGCAGCCGGACTAGCGGGAACAATGAGCAGTTCTTC